This T cell receptor (beta chain) was recovered during a study of blood T cell repertoires in COVID-19. This clone appeared a few times. This table comes from immunoSEQ multiplex PCR, and its TCRdb copy is limited to in-frame clones, with some not included. The repertoire holds about 80,000 clones, with around 80% as singletons. CDR3 length equals 11 residues. Trimming removed 5 bases from V and 8 bases from J, with 12 bases in between. Germline loops: CDR1 SQVTM, CDR2 ANQGSEA. This chain connects TRBV29-1 to TRBJ1-1; tentative D call: TRBD1 (5 bases). The sample was peripheral blood. The source of this sequence is a human donor in a cohort sampled during active COVID-19. Here the CDR3 DNA reads TGCAGCGTTCCCCAGGGAAGAGAAGCTTTCTTT. This translates into CSVPQGREAFF.